This is a list of T cell receptor beta chains from one sample in a study of early stage breast cancer tumors. Repertoires were generated with immunoSEQ multiplex PCR, while TCRdb's copy carries only in-frame clones and drops some. This sample has around 28,000 clones, with 80% found just once. Material for sequencing was blood. The receptor source for this set is a person aged 55 to 75 with breast cancer. The CDR3 runs from the conserved cysteine through the conserved F or W. Each record gives: CDR3 length, J gene, V gene, D gene, CDR3 protein. The D gene is left open where the match is weak.

cdr3_length: 15
j_call: TRBJ2-1
v_call: TRBV28
d_call: TRBD2
cdr3_aa: CASSLRLARNNEQFF

cdr3_length: 15
j_call: TRBJ2-7
v_call: TRBV7-3
d_call: -
cdr3_aa: CASSFPLVPYYEQYF

cdr3_length: 11
j_call: TRBJ2-7
v_call: TRBV30
d_call: -
cdr3_aa: CAWTGTDEQYF

cdr3_length: 16
j_call: TRBJ1-2
v_call: TRBV19
d_call: -
cdr3_aa: CASSIWQGRANYGYTF

cdr3_length: 13
j_call: TRBJ2-5
v_call: TRBV7-8
d_call: -
cdr3_aa: CASSRSGQETQYF

cdr3_length: 12
j_call: TRBJ2-1
v_call: TRBV19
d_call: -
cdr3_aa: CASSMGLSEQFF

cdr3_length: 16
j_call: TRBJ1-3
v_call: TRBV9
d_call: TRBD1
cdr3_aa: CASSVVGQGAGNTIYF

cdr3_length: 15
j_call: TRBJ2-7
v_call: TRBV19
d_call: -
cdr3_aa: CASSPSPGDQYEQYF

cdr3_length: 14
j_call: TRBJ1-2
v_call: TRBV29-1
d_call: -
cdr3_aa: CSVAGLLGPYGYTF

cdr3_length: 15
j_call: TRBJ1-2
v_call: TRBV9
d_call: TRBD1
cdr3_aa: CASSEGGQGSYGYTF

cdr3_length: 15
j_call: TRBJ2-2
v_call: TRBV30
d_call: TRBD1
cdr3_aa: CAWRPRDRDTGELFF

cdr3_length: 16
j_call: TRBJ2-7
v_call: TRBV11-3
d_call: TRBD2
cdr3_aa: CASSSGTGLAGSEQYF

cdr3_length: 14
j_call: TRBJ2-7
v_call: TRBV11-3
d_call: -
cdr3_aa: CASSLVSGTAEQYF

cdr3_length: 15
j_call: TRBJ1-2
v_call: TRBV6-5
d_call: TRBD1
cdr3_aa: CASSYSGTGGNGYTF

cdr3_length: 15
j_call: TRBJ2-5
v_call: TRBV10-3
d_call: TRBD1
cdr3_aa: CAISETGGGRETQYF

cdr3_length: 17
j_call: TRBJ2-3
v_call: TRBV11-3
d_call: TRBD1
cdr3_aa: CASSLGGTGGNTDTQYF

cdr3_length: 18
j_call: TRBJ2-2
v_call: TRBV5-1
d_call: -
cdr3_aa: CASSLKNLGGANTGELFF

cdr3_length: 17
j_call: TRBJ2-1
v_call: TRBV5-6
d_call: TRBD2
cdr3_aa: CASSLPEREDLYNEQFF

cdr3_length: 15
j_call: TRBJ2-5
v_call: TRBV7-9
d_call: TRBD1
cdr3_aa: CASSLSTGGQETQYF

cdr3_length: 11
j_call: TRBJ1-4
v_call: TRBV29-1
d_call: -
cdr3_aa: CSVARGEKLFF

cdr3_length: 13
j_call: TRBJ2-2
v_call: TRBV4-1
d_call: -
cdr3_aa: CASSHSNTGELFF

cdr3_length: 17
j_call: TRBJ2-7
v_call: TRBV4-3
d_call: TRBD2
cdr3_aa: CASSQERSGRVTNEQYF

cdr3_length: 17
j_call: TRBJ2-5
v_call: TRBV18
d_call: -
cdr3_aa: CASSPPNRQDLGETQYF

cdr3_length: 15
j_call: TRBJ2-3
v_call: TRBV6-5
d_call: TRBD2
cdr3_aa: CASQSSGTNTDTQYF

cdr3_length: 16
j_call: TRBJ1-2
v_call: TRBV28
d_call: -
cdr3_aa: CASSYPPVPGGYGYTF

cdr3_length: 15
j_call: TRBJ1-2
v_call: TRBV12-5
d_call: -
cdr3_aa: CASGLVAGQYYGYTF

cdr3_length: 15
j_call: TRBJ2-3
v_call: TRBV7-9
d_call: -
cdr3_aa: CASSPKRRVGDTQYF

cdr3_length: 13
j_call: TRBJ2-5
v_call: TRBV30
d_call: -
cdr3_aa: CAWNENNQETQYF

cdr3_length: 18
j_call: TRBJ2-1
v_call: TRBV15
d_call: -
cdr3_aa: CATSREGTPHSSYNEQFF

cdr3_length: 13
j_call: TRBJ2-3
v_call: TRBV9
d_call: -
cdr3_aa: CASSEQDSDTQYF

cdr3_length: 13
j_call: TRBJ2-7
v_call: TRBV7-3
d_call: -
cdr3_aa: CASSMLTGGEQYF

cdr3_length: 15
j_call: TRBJ1-5
v_call: TRBV19
d_call: TRBD1
cdr3_aa: CASRQGIRSNQPQHF

cdr3_length: 14
j_call: TRBJ2-2
v_call: TRBV10-3
d_call: -
cdr3_aa: CAISWTENTGELFF

cdr3_length: 14
j_call: TRBJ1-1
v_call: TRBV27
d_call: -
cdr3_aa: CASRPSAGVTEAFF

cdr3_length: 15
j_call: TRBJ1-2
v_call: TRBV11-2
d_call: -
cdr3_aa: CASSSTSDNNYGYTF

cdr3_length: 12
j_call: TRBJ2-7
v_call: TRBV2
d_call: TRBD1
cdr3_aa: CALGQGASEQYF

cdr3_length: 15
j_call: TRBJ1-1
v_call: TRBV4-3
d_call: -
cdr3_aa: CASSQDPGSNTEAFF